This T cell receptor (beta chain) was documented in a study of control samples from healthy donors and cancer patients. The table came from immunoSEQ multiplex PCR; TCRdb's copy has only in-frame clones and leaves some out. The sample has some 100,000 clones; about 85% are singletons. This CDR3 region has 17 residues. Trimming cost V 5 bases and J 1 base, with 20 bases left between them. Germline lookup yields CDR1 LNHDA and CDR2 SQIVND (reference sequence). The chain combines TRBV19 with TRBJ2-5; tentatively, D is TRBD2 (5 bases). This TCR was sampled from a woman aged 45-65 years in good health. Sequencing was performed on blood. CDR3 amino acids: CASSGSGVGVIQETQYF. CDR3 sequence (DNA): TGTGCCAGTAGTGGTTCCGGTGTGGGAGTCATCCAAGAGACCCAGTACTTC.